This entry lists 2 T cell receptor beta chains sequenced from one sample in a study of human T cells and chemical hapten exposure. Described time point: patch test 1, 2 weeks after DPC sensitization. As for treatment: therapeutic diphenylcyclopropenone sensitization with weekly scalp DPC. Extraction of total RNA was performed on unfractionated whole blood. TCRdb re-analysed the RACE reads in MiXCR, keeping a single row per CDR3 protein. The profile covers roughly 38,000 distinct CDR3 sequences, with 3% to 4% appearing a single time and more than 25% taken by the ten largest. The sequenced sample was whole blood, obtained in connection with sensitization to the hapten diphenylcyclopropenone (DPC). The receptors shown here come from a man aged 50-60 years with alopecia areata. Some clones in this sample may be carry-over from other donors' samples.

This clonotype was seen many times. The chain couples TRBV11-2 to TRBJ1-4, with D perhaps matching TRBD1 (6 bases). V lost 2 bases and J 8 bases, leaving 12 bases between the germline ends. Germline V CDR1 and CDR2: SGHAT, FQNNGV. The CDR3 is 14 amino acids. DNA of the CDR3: TGTGCCAGCAGCTTACAACAGGGTCAAGAAAAACTGTTTTTT. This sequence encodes CASSLQQGQEKLFF.

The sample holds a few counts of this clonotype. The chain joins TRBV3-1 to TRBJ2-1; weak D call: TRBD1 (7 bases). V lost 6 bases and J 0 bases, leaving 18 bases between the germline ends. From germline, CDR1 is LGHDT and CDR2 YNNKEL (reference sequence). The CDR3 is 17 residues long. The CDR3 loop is CASSLAGGMSSYNEQFF. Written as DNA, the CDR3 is TGTGCCAGCAGTCTGGCAGGGGGGATGAGCTCCTACAATGAGCAGTTCTTC.